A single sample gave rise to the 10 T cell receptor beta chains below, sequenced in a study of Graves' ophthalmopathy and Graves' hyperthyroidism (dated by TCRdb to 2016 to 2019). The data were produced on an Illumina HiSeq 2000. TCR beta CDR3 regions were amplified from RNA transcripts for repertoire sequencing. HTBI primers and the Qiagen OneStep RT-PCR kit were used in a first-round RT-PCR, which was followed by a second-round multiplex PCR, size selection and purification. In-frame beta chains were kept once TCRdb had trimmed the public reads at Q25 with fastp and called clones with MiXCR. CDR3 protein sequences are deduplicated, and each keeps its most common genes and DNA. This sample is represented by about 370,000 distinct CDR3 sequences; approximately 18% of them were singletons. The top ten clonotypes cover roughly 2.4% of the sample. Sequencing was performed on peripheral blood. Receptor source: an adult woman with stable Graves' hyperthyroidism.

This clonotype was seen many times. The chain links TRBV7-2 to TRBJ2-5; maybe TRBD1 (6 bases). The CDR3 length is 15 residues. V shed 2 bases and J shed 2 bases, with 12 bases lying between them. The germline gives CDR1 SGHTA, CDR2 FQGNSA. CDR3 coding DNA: TGTGCCAGCAGCTTAAGGCCTAGGGGGCAAGAGACCCAGTACTTC. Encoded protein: CASSLRPRGQETQYF.

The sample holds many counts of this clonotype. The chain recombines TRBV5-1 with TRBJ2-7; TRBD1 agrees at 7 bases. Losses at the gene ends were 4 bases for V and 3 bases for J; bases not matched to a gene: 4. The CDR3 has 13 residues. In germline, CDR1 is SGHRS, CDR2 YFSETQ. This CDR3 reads CASSDRVGYEQYF. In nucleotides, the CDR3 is TGCGCCAGCAGCGACAGGGTGGGCTACGAGCAGTACTTC. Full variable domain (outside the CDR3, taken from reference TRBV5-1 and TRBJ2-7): KAGVTQTPRYLIKTRGQQVTLSCSPISGHRSVSWYQQTPGQGLQFLFEYFSETQRNKGNFPGRFSGRQFSNSRSEMNVSTLELGDSALYLCASSDRVGYEQYFGPGTRLTVT.

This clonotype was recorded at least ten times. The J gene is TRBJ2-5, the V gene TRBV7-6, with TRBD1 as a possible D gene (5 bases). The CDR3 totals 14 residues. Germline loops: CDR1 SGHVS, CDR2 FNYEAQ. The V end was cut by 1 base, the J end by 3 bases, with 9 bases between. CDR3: CASSLGGSKETQYF. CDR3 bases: TGTGCCAGCAGCTTAGGGGGCAGTAAAGAGACCCAGTACTTC. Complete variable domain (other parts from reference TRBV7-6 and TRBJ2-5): GAGVSQSPRYKVTKRGQDVALRCDPISGHVSLYWYRQALGQGPEFLTYFNYEAQQDKSGLPNDRFSAERPEGSISTLTIQRTEQRDSAMYRCASSLGGSKETQYFGPGTRLLVL.

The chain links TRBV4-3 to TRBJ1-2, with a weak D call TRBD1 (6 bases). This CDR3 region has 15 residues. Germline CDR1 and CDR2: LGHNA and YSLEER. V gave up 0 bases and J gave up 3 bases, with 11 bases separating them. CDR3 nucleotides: TGCGCCAGCAGCCAAGACCAACAGGGAGACTATGGCTACACCTTC. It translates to CASSQDQQGDYGYTF.

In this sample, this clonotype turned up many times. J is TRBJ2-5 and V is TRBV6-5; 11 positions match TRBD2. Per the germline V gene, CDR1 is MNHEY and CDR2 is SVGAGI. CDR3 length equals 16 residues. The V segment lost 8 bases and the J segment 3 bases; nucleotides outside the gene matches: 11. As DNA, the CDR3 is TGTGCCAGCCTTCAGCTAGCGGGAGGCTTGGAAGAGACCCAGTACTTC. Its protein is CASLQLAGGLEETQYF.

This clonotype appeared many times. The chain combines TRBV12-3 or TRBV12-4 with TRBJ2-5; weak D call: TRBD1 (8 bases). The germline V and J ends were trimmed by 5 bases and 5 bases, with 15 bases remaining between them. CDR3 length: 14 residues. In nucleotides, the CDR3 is TGTGCCAGCAGTGAGGACAGGGAGGGGGAGACCCAGTACTTC. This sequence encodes CASSEDREGETQYF.

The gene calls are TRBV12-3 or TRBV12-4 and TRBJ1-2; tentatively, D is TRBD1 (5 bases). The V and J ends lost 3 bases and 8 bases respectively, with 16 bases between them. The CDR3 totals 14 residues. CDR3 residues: CASSLSPGAGGYTF. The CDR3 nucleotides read TGTGCCAGCAGTTTGTCCCCCGGGGCGGGCGGCTACACCTTC.

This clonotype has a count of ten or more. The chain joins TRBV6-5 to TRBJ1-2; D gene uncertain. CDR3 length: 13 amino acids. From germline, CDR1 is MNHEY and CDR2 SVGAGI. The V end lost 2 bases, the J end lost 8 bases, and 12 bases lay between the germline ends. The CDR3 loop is CASSYQDTEGYTF. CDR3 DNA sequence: TGTGCCAGCAGTTACCAAGATACGGAGGGCTACACCTTC.

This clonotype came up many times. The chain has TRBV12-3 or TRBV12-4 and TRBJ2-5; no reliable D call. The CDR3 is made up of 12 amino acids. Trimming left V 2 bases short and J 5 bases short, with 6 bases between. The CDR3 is CASSLIAETQYF. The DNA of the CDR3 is TGTGCCAGCAGTTTAATCGCGGAGACCCAGTACTTC.

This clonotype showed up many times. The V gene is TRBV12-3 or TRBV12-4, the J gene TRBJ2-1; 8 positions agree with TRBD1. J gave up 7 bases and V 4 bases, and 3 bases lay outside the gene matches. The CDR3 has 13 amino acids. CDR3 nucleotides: TGTGCCAGCAGTTCACGACAGGGGAATGAGCAGTTCTTC. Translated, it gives CASSSRQGNEQFF.